Listed below are T cell receptor beta chains from one sample, sequenced in a study of response to subunit inactivated influenza vaccine. TCRdb itself ran the RT-PCR reads through MiXCR, one entry per CDR3 protein. The table has 430,000 or so distinct CDR3 sequences, approximately 11% seen once. Sequences were derived from PBMCs from blood, sampled roughly 47 days after vaccination. The receptors come from a man aged 50 or older who received an inactivated influenza vaccine. The CDR3 runs from the conserved cysteine through the conserved F or W. A D gene is named only where the DNA matches it firmly. A clone size is listed for some rows: how often the clone was seen (once, few, many), or a class if it is expanded.

CDR3 protein: CASSPPRGAHYNEQFF
CDR3 DNA: TGTGCCAGCAGTCCACCGAGGGGCGCTCACTACAATGAGCAGTTCTTC
D gene: NA
V gene: TRBV11-2
clone size: few
J gene: TRBJ2-1

CDR3 protein: CSVEQGGKTEAFF
CDR3 DNA: TGCAGCGTTGAACAGGGCGGGAAAACTGAAGCTTTCTTT
D gene: NA
V gene: TRBV29-1
clone size: few
J gene: TRBJ1-1

CDR3 protein: CASSLSGLAGGTDTQYF
CDR3 DNA: TGTGCCAGCAGTTTATCCGGGCTAGCGGGGGGTACAGATACGCAGTATTTT
D gene: TRBD2
V gene: TRBV28
clone size: few
J gene: TRBJ2-3

CDR3 protein: CSARDPKEGWQETQYF
CDR3 DNA: TGCAGTGCTAGAGATCCAAAGGAAGGGTGGCAAGAGACCCAGTACTTC
D gene: NA
V gene: TRBV20-1
clone size: NA
J gene: TRBJ2-5

CDR3 protein: CASSLNRLTQYF
CDR3 DNA: TGTGCCAGCAGCTTAAACCGGTTAACGCAGTATTTT
D gene: NA
V gene: TRBV11-2
clone size: few
J gene: TRBJ2-3

CDR3 protein: CSVVRRLNTEAFF
CDR3 DNA: TGCAGCGTGGTACGGCGGTTGAACACTGAAGCTTTCTTT
D gene: NA
V gene: TRBV29-1
clone size: few
J gene: TRBJ1-1

CDR3 protein: CASSPSLLDKQFF
CDR3 DNA: TGTGCCAGCAGCCCTTCTCTACTAGACAAGCAGTTCTTC
D gene: NA
V gene: TRBV7-3
clone size: few
J gene: TRBJ2-1

CDR3 protein: CASSGGLRGTYEQYF
CDR3 DNA: TGTGCCAGCAGTGGGGGACTGCGGGGGACCTACGAGCAGTACTTC
D gene: TRBD2
V gene: TRBV25-1
clone size: few
J gene: TRBJ2-7

CDR3 protein: CSARRKEETQYF
CDR3 DNA: TGCAGTGCTAGGCGGAAAGAAGAGACCCAGTACTTC
D gene: NA
V gene: TRBV20-1
clone size: NA
J gene: TRBJ2-5

CDR3 protein: CSASAETWRANVLTF
CDR3 DNA: TGCAGTGCTAGCGCGGAGACCTGGCGGGCCAACGTCCTGACTTTC
D gene: NA
V gene: TRBV20-1
clone size: NA
J gene: TRBJ2-6

CDR3 protein: CASSQETVGLAGIYEQYF
CDR3 DNA: TGCGCCAGCAGCCAAGAGACAGTGGGACTAGCGGGAATCTACGAGCAGTACTTC
D gene: TRBD2
V gene: TRBV4-3
clone size: many
J gene: TRBJ2-7

CDR3 protein: CSARTPQRGVRDTQYF
CDR3 DNA: TGCAGTGCTAGAACGCCCCAGCGGGGGGTTAGGGATACGCAGTATTTT
D gene: TRBD2
V gene: TRBV20-1
clone size: many
J gene: TRBJ2-3

CDR3 protein: CASSQGGQGLNTEAFF
CDR3 DNA: TGCGCCAGCAGCCAAGGGGGACAGGGGTTGAACACTGAAGCTTTCTTT
D gene: TRBD1
V gene: TRBV4-1
clone size: many
J gene: TRBJ1-1

CDR3 protein: CSARPHRTNTEAFF
CDR3 DNA: TGCAGTGCTAGACCCCACAGAACGAACACTGAAGCTTTCTTT
D gene: NA
V gene: TRBV20-1
clone size: many
J gene: TRBJ1-1

CDR3 protein: CASRRGAGETQYF
CDR3 DNA: TGTGCCAGCAGGCGGGGGGCTGGAGAGACCCAGTACTTC
D gene: TRBD2
V gene: TRBV7-9
clone size: few
J gene: TRBJ2-5

CDR3 protein: CSARDRSRGYGYTF
CDR3 DNA: TGCAGTGCTAGAGATCGATCTAGGGGCTATGGCTACACCTTC
D gene: NA
V gene: TRBV20-1
clone size: many
J gene: TRBJ1-2

CDR3 protein: CASSYRSGGLSYNEQFF
CDR3 DNA: TGTGCCAGCAGTTACCGCAGCGGGGGTCTGTCCTACAATGAGCAGTTCTTC
D gene: TRBD2
V gene: TRBV6-2/TRBV6-3
clone size: few
J gene: TRBJ2-1

CDR3 protein: CASSHRGPNTGELFF
CDR3 DNA: TGTGCCAGCAGTCACAGGGGACCCAACACCGGGGAGCTGTTTTTT
D gene: TRBD1
V gene: TRBV12-3/TRBV12-4
clone size: NA
J gene: TRBJ2-2

CDR3 protein: CASSFSVGASYEQYF
CDR3 DNA: TGTGCCAGCAGTTTTAGTGTCGGAGCCTCCTACGAGCAGTACTTC
D gene: NA
V gene: TRBV28
clone size: NA
J gene: TRBJ2-7

CDR3 protein: CASTHPGRETQYF
CDR3 DNA: TGTGCCAGCACTCACCCTGGGAGAGAGACCCAGTACTTC
D gene: NA
V gene: TRBV6-2/TRBV6-3
clone size: NA
J gene: TRBJ2-5

CDR3 protein: CASSTSGSLYGGYEQYF
CDR3 DNA: TGTGCCAGCAGCACCAGCGGGAGTCTTTATGGCGGCTACGAGCAGTACTTC
D gene: TRBD2
V gene: TRBV7-2
clone size: NA
J gene: TRBJ2-7

CDR3 protein: CASRDRVSQPQHF
CDR3 DNA: TGTGCCAGCAGGGACAGGGTTTCTCAGCCCCAGCATTTT
D gene: TRBD1
V gene: TRBV12-3/TRBV12-4
clone size: many
J gene: TRBJ1-5

CDR3 protein: CATSETSGQMQETQYF
CDR3 DNA: TGTGCCACCAGTGAGACCTCGGGACAGATGCAAGAGACCCAGTACTTC
D gene: TRBD1
V gene: TRBV24-1
clone size: NA
J gene: TRBJ2-5

CDR3 protein: CASSQLPGLAGARSEQYF
CDR3 DNA: TGTGCCAGCAGTCAACTTCCGGGACTAGCGGGAGCTAGGTCCGAGCAGTACTTC
D gene: TRBD2
V gene: TRBV6-2/TRBV6-3
clone size: many
J gene: TRBJ2-7

CDR3 protein: CASSRNGQQFYGYTF
CDR3 DNA: TGTGCCAGCAGCCGAAATGGACAGCAGTTCTATGGCTACACCTTC
D gene: NA
V gene: TRBV7-9
clone size: few
J gene: TRBJ1-2

CDR3 protein: CASSWGQGASGGYTF
CDR3 DNA: TGTGCCAGCAGCTGGGGACAGGGGGCTTCGGGTGGCTACACCTTC
D gene: TRBD1
V gene: TRBV5-5
clone size: NA
J gene: TRBJ1-2

CDR3 protein: CSARGQSVGPQHF
CDR3 DNA: TGCAGTGCTAGGGGACAGTCAGTGGGGCCCCAGCATTTT
D gene: TRBD1
V gene: TRBV20-1
clone size: many
J gene: TRBJ1-5

CDR3 protein: CASSQAEGPGNTIYF
CDR3 DNA: TGCGCCAGCAGCCAAGCCGAAGGGCCGGGAAACACCATATATTTT
D gene: NA
V gene: TRBV4-3
clone size: few
J gene: TRBJ1-3

CDR3 protein: CASSLLPGQGGGELFF
CDR3 DNA: TGTGCCAGCAGCCTCCTTCCGGGACAGGGTGGTGGGGAGCTGTTTTTT
D gene: TRBD1
V gene: TRBV11-2
clone size: many
J gene: TRBJ2-2

CDR3 protein: CATSDEPGYTDTQYF
CDR3 DNA: TGTGCCACCAGTGACGAACCAGGGTACACAGATACGCAGTATTTT
D gene: NA
V gene: TRBV24-1
clone size: many
J gene: TRBJ2-3

CDR3 protein: CATSDLSATRPQHF
CDR3 DNA: TGTGCCACCAGTGATTTGAGTGCTACAAGACCCCAGCATTTT
D gene: NA
V gene: TRBV24-1
clone size: many
J gene: TRBJ1-5

CDR3 protein: CASRDRGSQPQHF
CDR3 DNA: TGTGCCAGCAGAGACAGGGGATCTCAGCCCCAGCATTTT
D gene: TRBD1
V gene: TRBV28
clone size: NA
J gene: TRBJ1-5